One and the same sample provided the 24 T cell receptor beta chains below, sequenced in a study of blood T cell repertoires in COVID-19. This table comes from immunoSEQ multiplex PCR, and its TCRdb copy is limited to in-frame clones, with some not included. The table includes approximately 250,000 clones, approximately 88% detected once. Sample: peripheral blood. The receptors were gathered from an older woman with COVID-19, enrolled during active disease.

The genes are TRBV19 and TRBJ2-1; 11 nucleotides agree with TRBD2. The CDR3 is 20 residues long. Per the germline V gene, CDR1 is LNHDA and CDR2 is SQIVND (reference sequence). V lost 5 bases and J lost 0; bases outside the gene matches: 15. CDR3 residues: CASSLSTGLAGGISYNEQFF. The CDR3 nucleotides read TGTGCCAGTAGTCTATCAACCGGGCTAGCGGGAGGAATCTCCTACAATGAGCAGTTCTTC.

The rearrangement uses TRBV13 and TRBJ2-1, with D possibly being TRBD1 (5 bases). This CDR3 spans 15 amino acids. In germline, CDR1 is PRHDT, CDR2 FYEKMQ (reference sequence). Between the trimmed V and J ends, which lost 4 bases and 2 bases, there was a span of 12 bases. CDR3 bases: TGTGCCAGCAGCTCAAGGGGCCGAACCTACAATGAGCAGTTCTTC. Its translation: CASSSRGRTYNEQFF. Looking up the rest from reference TRBV13 and TRBJ2-1 gives the full variable domain: AAGVIQSPRHLIKEKRETATLKCYPIPRHDTVYWYQQGPGQDPQFLISFYEKMQSDKGSIPDRFSAQQFSDYHSELNMSSLELGDSALYFCASSSRGRTYNEQFFGPGTRLTVL.

The CDR3 sequence is CASSSQGSGEAFF. The DNA of the CDR3 is TGTGCCAGCAGCTCCCAAGGAAGCGGTGAAGCTTTCTTT. The chain couples TRBV7-3 to TRBJ1-1; no clear D gene. The CDR3 loop spans 13 amino acids. V gave up 4 bases and J gave up 7 bases, with 13 bases separating them. The germline V gene has CDR1 SGHTA and CDR2 FQGTGA. Supplemented by reference TRBV7-3 and TRBJ1-1, the full variable domain reads GAGVSQTPSNKVTEKGKYVELRCDPISGHTALYWYRQSLGQGPEFLIYFQGTGAADDSGLPNDRFFAVRPEGSVSTLKIQRTERGDSAVYLCASSSQGSGEAFFGQGTRLTVV.

This clone was seen only once. The CDR3: CAWSKQGPITTNEKLFF. CDR3 bases: TGTGCCTGGAGTAAACAGGGACCAATTACAACTAATGAAAAACTGTTTTTT. The V gene is TRBV30, the J gene TRBJ1-4; D is perhaps TRBD1 (6 bases). The V end lost 2 bases, the J end lost 0 bases, and 16 bases lay between the germline ends. CDR3 length: 17 amino acids. Germline V gives CDR1 GTSNPN, CDR2 SVGIG (reference sequence).

This clone occurred once. The CDR3 coding sequence is TGTGCCAGCTCACCAGGGGGCGCCGGAGACTATGGCTACACCTTC. Translated: CASSPGGAGDYGYTF. V is TRBV18 and J is TRBJ1-2; a possible D gene is TRBD1 (6 bases). CDR3 length: 15 residues. Germline loops: CDR1 KGHSH, CDR2 LQKENI. Between the trimmed V and J ends, which lost 2 bases and 3 bases, there was a span of 13 bases.

The chain links TRBV6-5 to TRBJ1-2, with a tentative D call TRBD1 (5 bases). This CDR3 has 15 residues. Looked up from germline, CDR1 is MNHEY and CDR2 is SVGAGI. The V end lost 2 bases, the J end lost 4 bases, and 14 bases lay between the germline ends. CDR3: CASSYVLGAGYGYTF. Written as DNA, the CDR3 is TGTGCCAGCAGTTACGTTTTAGGGGCAGGCTATGGCTACACCTTC.

The CDR3 sequence: CASSPVAAGANVLTF. The CDR3 bases are TGTGCCAGCAGCCCGGTCGCGGCTGGGGCCAACGTCCTGACTTTC. The V and J genes are TRBV5-4 and TRBJ2-6; D unresolved. V lost 4 bases and J lost 2, with 10 bases in between. Per germline, CDR1 SGHNT and CDR2 YYREEE (reference sequence). This CDR3 contains 15 residues.

This chain's CDR3 is CASTRGSGNQPQHF. The CDR3 bases are TGTGCCAGTACCAGGGGAAGTGGCAATCAGCCCCAGCATTTT. The rearrangement uses TRBV19 and TRBJ1-5, with a possible D match to TRBD1 (6 bases). The germline V gene encodes CDR1 LNHDA and CDR2 SQIVND (reference sequence). V lost 7 bases, J lost 2 bases, and 12 bases lay in between. CDR3 length: 14 amino acids.

This clone came up once. The rearrangement joins TRBV18 to TRBJ2-7; weak D call: TRBD2 (6 bases). Germline V gene data show CDR1 as KGHSH and CDR2 as LQKENI. CDR3 length: 14 residues. The V end was cut by 1 base, the J end by 2 bases, with 9 bases between. The CDR3 reads CASSPRDFTYEQYF. In nucleotides, the CDR3 is TGTGCCAGCTCACCACGGGACTTCACCTACGAGCAGTACTTC.

The chain employs TRBV30 and TRBJ1-4; 7 bases fit TRBD1. Trimming cost V 2 bases and J 7 bases; bases outside gene matches: 10. CDR3 length: 15 amino acids. CDR1 and CDR2 (germline): GTSNPN, SVGIG (reference sequence). The CDR3 bases are TGTGCCTGGAGTACGACGACAGGGTTGCGTGAAAAACTGTTTTTT. It codes for CAWSTTTGLREKLFF.

This clone has just one count. The CDR3 coding sequence is TGTGCGGCGCGTGGGGGCCACGAGCAGTACTTC. It codes for CAARGGHEQYF. J is TRBJ2-7 and V is TRBV28; D possibly corresponds to TRBD1 (6 bases). Germline V lookup: CDR1 MDHEN, CDR2 SYDVKM. CDR3 length equals 11 residues.

J is TRBJ1-3 and V is TRBV6-5; 7 bases align to TRBD1. Germline CDR1 reads MNHEY; CDR2 reads SVGAGI. There are 15 residues in the CDR3. Trimming at V came to 4 bases and at J to 4 bases, leaving 7 bases not matched to a gene. This CDR3 is CASSSTGVGGNTIYF. The CDR3 DNA is TGTGCCAGCAGTTCAACAGGGGTTGGCGGAAACACCATATATTTT.

This chain connects TRBV12-3 or TRBV12-4 to TRBJ1-5; no firm D call. The CDR3 length is 13 residues. V was shortened by 2 bases and J by 6 bases, with 8 bases between the two germline ends. Here the CDR3 DNA reads TGTGCCAGCAGTTTAAAGGAGGGTCAGCCCCAGCATTTT. Translation gives CASSLKEGQPQHF.

V usage is TRBV5-1 and J usage is TRBJ2-3, with 7 bases aligning to TRBD2. With 4 bases clipped from V and 1 base from J, the junction kept 9 bases outside the gene matches. The CDR3 contains 16 residues. Germline V gene lookup returns CDR1 SGHRS and CDR2 YFSETQ. CDR3 sequence reads: CASSGRETTGTDTQYF. CDR3 bases: TGCGCCAGCAGCGGGCGGGAGACTACTGGCACAGATACGCAGTATTTT.

The V gene is TRBV3-1 (or the pseudogene TRBV3-2), the J gene TRBJ2-7, with 7 bases identical to TRBD1. The V gene end was trimmed by 2 bases and the J gene end by 0 bases; junction bases not matched to a gene: 13. This CDR3 spans 18 amino acids. Looked up from germline, CDR1 is LGHDT and CDR2 is YNNKEL (reference sequence). As DNA, the CDR3 is TGTGCCAGCAGCCAACTTGGGACCGGACAGGACCCCTCCTACGAGCAGTACTTC. This gives the protein CASSQLGTGQDPSYEQYF.

V gene TRBV6-5 combines with J gene TRBJ2-7; 12 nucleotides agree with TRBD1. Germline CDR1 MNHEY, CDR2 SVGAGI. The CDR3 is 13 residues long. J lost 6 bases, V lost 8 bases, and 5 bases had no gene match. The DNA of the CDR3 is TGTGCCAGCGTGGGACAGGGGGCGGGCGAGCAGTACTTC. Its protein is CASVGQGAGEQYF.

The rearrangement uses TRBV5-1 and TRBJ1-1; D is possibly TRBD1 (6 bases). There are 13 residues in the CDR3. The germline CDR1 and CDR2 sequences are SGHRS and YFSETQ. V lost 2 bases and J 2 bases, leaving 7 bases between the germline ends. CDR3 bases: TGCGCCAGCAGCTTAGGGGGTAACACTGAAGCTTTCTTT. Translated, it gives CASSLGGNTEAFF.

The rearrangement uses TRBV18 and TRBJ1-4, with D tentatively TRBD1 (6 bases). Trimming shortened V by 3 bases and J by 1 base, and 6 bases separated the two germline ends. Germline lookup yields CDR1 KGHSH and CDR2 LQKENI. CDR3 length equals 14 residues. In DNA form, the CDR3 reads TGTGCCAGCTCACCGGGACAAACTAATGAAAAACTGTTTTTT. This sequence encodes CASSPGQTNEKLFF.

The CDR3 bases are TGTGCCAGCAGCAGAGGACAGCCGCAAGATGAAAAACTGTTTTTT. Translation: CASSRGQPQDEKLFF. The genes are TRBV9 and TRBJ1-4, with D possibly matching TRBD1 (6 bases). CDR1 is SGDLS and CDR2 is YYNGEE in the germline V gene. The V gene lost 4 bases and the J gene lost 6 bases, with 16 bases spanning the gap. This CDR3 has 15 amino acids. Looking up the rest from reference TRBV9 and TRBJ1-4 gives the full variable domain: DSGVTQTPKHLITATGQRVTLRCSPRSGDLSVYWYQQSLDQGLQFLIQYYNGEERAKGNILERFSAQQFPDLHSELNLSSLELGDSALYFCASSRGQPQDEKLFFGSGTQLSVL.

The chain couples TRBV7-8 to TRBJ2-7; D ambiguous. Germline values: CDR1 SGHVS, CDR2 FQNEAQ. V lost 5 bases, J lost 0 bases, and 17 bases lay in between. The CDR3 runs 16 residues. For the CDR3, the DNA is TGTGCCAGCAGCCCACGCACACGCTCATCCTCCTACGAGCAGTACTTC. Protein product: CASSPRTRSSSYEQYF.

The chain links TRBV30 to TRBJ1-5; D uncertain. The CDR3 covers 13 residues. Germline-derived CDR1 and CDR2 are GTSNPN and SVGIG (reference sequence). Trimming shortened V by 3 bases and J by 0 bases, and 6 bases separated the two germline ends. CDR3 sequence reads: CAWRSGSNQPQHF. The CDR3 bases are TGTGCCTGGAGATCCGGTAGCAATCAGCCCCAGCATTTT.

The rearrangement joins TRBV11-2 to TRBJ2-1; D unresolved. Germline V gene lookup returns CDR1 SGHAT and CDR2 FQNNGV. CDR3 length: 11 amino acids. Trimming left V 6 bases short and J 4 bases short, with 4 bases between. CDR3 loop: CASRSYNEQFF. The CDR3 DNA follows: TGTGCCAGCAGATCATACAATGAGCAGTTCTTC.

This clone was seen only a few times. The chain combines TRBV24-1 with TRBJ2-1, with TRBD2 matching 8 bases. V trimming: 5 bases; J trimming: 9 bases; junction bases outside the gene matches: 11. CDR1 is KGHDR and CDR2 is SFDVKD in the germline V gene. CDR3 length: 15 residues. CDR3 amino acids: CATSAPTGGRVEQFF. CDR3 sequence (DNA): TGTGCCACCAGTGCTCCCACGGGAGGGCGGGTTGAGCAGTTCTTC.

The chain recombines TRBV5-1 with TRBJ1-3; TRBD1 aligns across 7 bases. The CDR3 has 14 amino acids. Germline V gene data show CDR1 as SGHRS and CDR2 as YFSETQ. The J segment lost 8 bases and the V segment lost 2 bases, leaving 7 bases of the junction unmatched. The CDR3 DNA reads as TGCGCCAGCAGCTTCACAGGGGTAGGCGACACCATATATTTT. It codes for CASSFTGVGDTIYF.